A selection of T cell receptor beta chains follows, all from one sample in a study of control samples from healthy donors and cancer patients. The assay was immunoSEQ multiplex PCR, and TCRdb's table has in-frame clones only and misses some. Here the sample spans 150,000 to 200,000 clones, 91% being singletons. The sample was blood. These receptors originate from a woman in her 30s in good health. Each CDR3 is given with its conserved first and last residue. Each record gives: J gene, V gene, clone size, D gene, CDR3 protein, CDR3 DNA. D genes are given only for firm matches. For some rows the clone size is stated as once, few or many, or as a class when expanded; others skip it.

j_gene: TRBJ1-6; v_gene: TRBV7-9; abundance: -; d_gene: TRBD1; CDR3aa: CASSGTGYNSPLHF; CDR3nt: TGTGCCAGCAGCGGGACAGGCTATAATTCACCCCTCCACTTT
j_gene: TRBJ2-1; v_gene: TRBV7-9; abundance: -; d_gene: -; CDR3aa: CASRREGARDEQFF; CDR3nt: TGTGCCAGCAGGAGGGAGGGGGCTAGGGATGAGCAGTTCTTC
j_gene: TRBJ2-7; v_gene: TRBV28; abundance: -; d_gene: TRBD2; CDR3aa: CASRGLAGSYEQYF; CDR3nt: TGTGCCAGCAGGGGACTAGCGGGCTCCTACGAGCAGTACTTC
j_gene: TRBJ1-1; v_gene: TRBV6-2/TRBV6-3; abundance: -; d_gene: -; CDR3aa: CASSGSMNTEAFF; CDR3nt: TGTGCTAGCAGCGGCAGCATGAACACTGAAGCTTTCTTT
j_gene: TRBJ2-6; v_gene: TRBV6-5; abundance: few; d_gene: -; CDR3aa: CASRVGSGANVLTF; CDR3nt: TGTGCCAGCAGGGTAGGCTCTGGGGCCAACGTCCTGACTTTC
j_gene: TRBJ2-6; v_gene: TRBV19; abundance: -; d_gene: TRBD1; CDR3aa: CASSIDRPGTGSAGANVLTF; CDR3nt: TGTGCCAGTAGTATAGATAGACCCGGGACAGGGTCGGCTGGGGCCAACGTCCTGACTTTC
j_gene: TRBJ2-4; v_gene: TRBV7-8; abundance: once; d_gene: -; CDR3aa: CASSLRGKEAKNIQYF; CDR3nt: TGTGCCAGCAGCCTCCGGGGGAAAGAGGCCAAAAACATTCAGTACTTC
j_gene: TRBJ2-1; v_gene: TRBV4-1; abundance: many; d_gene: TRBD1; CDR3aa: CASSGTGDNEQFF; CDR3nt: TGCGCCAGCAGCGGGACAGGGGACAATGAGCAGTTCTTC
j_gene: TRBJ2-1; v_gene: TRBV24-1; abundance: -; d_gene: TRBD2; CDR3aa: CATSESISGGALNEQFF; CDR3nt: TGTGCCACCAGTGAATCCATTAGCGGGGGGGCTCTTAATGAGCAGTTCTTC
j_gene: TRBJ1-1; v_gene: TRBV12-5; abundance: few; d_gene: TRBD1; CDR3aa: CASGWGQLNTEAFF; CDR3nt: TGTGCTAGTGGTTGGGGACAGTTGAACACTGAAGCTTTCTTT
j_gene: TRBJ1-5; v_gene: TRBV21-1; abundance: few; d_gene: -; CDR3aa: CASSKGDQPQHF; CDR3nt: TGTGCCAGCAGCAAAGGAGATCAGCCCCAGCATTTT
j_gene: TRBJ2-3; v_gene: TRBV9; abundance: -; d_gene: TRBD2; CDR3aa: CASSPREGGLTDTQYF; CDR3nt: TGTGCCAGCAGCCCACGGGAGGGGGGTCTTACAGATACGCAGTATTTT
j_gene: TRBJ1-6; v_gene: TRBV6-5; abundance: -; d_gene: -; CDR3aa: CASRDLSSYNSPLHF; CDR3nt: TGTGCCAGCAGAGACTTGAGCTCCTATAATTCACCCCTCCACTTT
j_gene: TRBJ2-2; v_gene: TRBV4-1; abundance: once; d_gene: -; CDR3aa: CASSQGVLGTGELFF; CDR3nt: TGCGCCAGCAGCCAAGGGGTACTAGGAACCGGGGAGCTGTTTTTT
j_gene: TRBJ1-6; v_gene: TRBV4-2; abundance: -; d_gene: TRBD1; CDR3aa: CASSQGQGDNSPLHF; CDR3nt: TGTGCCAGCAGCCAGGGACAGGGAGATAATTCACCCCTCCACTTT
j_gene: TRBJ1-2; v_gene: TRBV29-1; abundance: -; d_gene: TRBD1; CDR3aa: CSAQTGNYGYTF; CDR3nt: TGCAGCGCCCAGACAGGGAACTATGGCTACACCTTC
j_gene: TRBJ2-5; v_gene: TRBV27; abundance: -; d_gene: -; CDR3aa: CASSYRPTQETQYF; CDR3nt: TGTGCCAGCAGTTATCGACCGACCCAAGAGACCCAGTACTTC
j_gene: TRBJ1-2; v_gene: TRBV2; abundance: -; d_gene: TRBD1; CDR3aa: CASSESGTAYGYTF; CDR3nt: TGTGCCAGCAGTGAATCCGGGACAGCCTATGGCTACACCTTC
j_gene: TRBJ1-2; v_gene: TRBV6-2/TRBV6-3; abundance: -; d_gene: TRBD1; CDR3aa: CASSYSTGQGYGYTF; CDR3nt: TGTGCCAGCAGTTACTCGACGGGACAGGGGTATGGCTACACCTTC
j_gene: TRBJ1-4; v_gene: TRBV12-3/TRBV12-4; abundance: -; d_gene: -; CDR3aa: CASSLREKLFF; CDR3nt: TGTGCCAGCAGTTTACGTGAAAAACTGTTTTTT
j_gene: TRBJ1-1; v_gene: TRBV28; abundance: -; d_gene: -; CDR3aa: CASSLVNTEAFF; CDR3nt: TGTGCCAGCAGTTTGGTGAACACTGAAGCTTTCTTT
j_gene: TRBJ2-5; v_gene: TRBV7-9; abundance: few; d_gene: TRBD1; CDR3aa: CASSLGTGGQETQYF; CDR3nt: TGTGCCAGCAGCTTAGGGACAGGGGGACAAGAGACCCAGTACTTC
j_gene: TRBJ2-3; v_gene: TRBV28; abundance: -; d_gene: -; CDR3aa: CASSPGGRATDTQYF; CDR3nt: TGTGCCAGCAGCCCAGGCGGACGAGCCACAGATACGCAGTATTTT
j_gene: TRBJ1-3; v_gene: TRBV4-3; abundance: -; d_gene: -; CDR3aa: CASSHRAGNTIYF; CDR3nt: TGCGCCAGCAGCCACAGGGCTGGAAACACCATATATTTT
j_gene: TRBJ1-6; v_gene: TRBV6-5; abundance: -; d_gene: TRBD1; CDR3aa: CASTATGTANSPLHF; CDR3nt: TGTGCCAGCACCGCCACCGGGACAGCTAATTCACCCCTCCACTTT
j_gene: TRBJ2-7; v_gene: TRBV28; abundance: -; d_gene: -; CDR3aa: CAGQKDPYEQYF; CDR3nt: TGTGCCGGACAGAAAGACCCCTACGAGCAGTACTTC
j_gene: TRBJ1-3; v_gene: TRBV15; abundance: -; d_gene: -; CDR3aa: CATSPGILENTIYF; CDR3nt: TGTGCCACCAGCCCCGGTATATTAGAAAACACCATATATTTT
j_gene: TRBJ1-5; v_gene: TRBV4-3; abundance: -; d_gene: -; CDR3aa: CASSQDLGQPQHF; CDR3nt: TGCGCCAGCAGCCAAGATCTGGGACAGCCCCAGCATTTT
j_gene: TRBJ2-7; v_gene: TRBV28; abundance: -; d_gene: TRBD1; CDR3aa: CASSSFDRGYEQYF; CDR3nt: TGTGCCAGCAGTTCGTTTGACAGGGGCTACGAGCAGTACTTC
j_gene: TRBJ2-1; v_gene: TRBV11-3; abundance: few; d_gene: TRBD2; CDR3aa: CASSRSLAGGWNEQFF; CDR3nt: TGTGCCAGCAGCCGATCACTAGCGGGAGGCTGGAATGAGCAGTTCTTC
j_gene: TRBJ1-1; v_gene: TRBV18; abundance: -; d_gene: -; CDR3aa: CASSFSTQNTEAFF; CDR3nt: TGTGCCAGCTCATTCTCGACCCAGAACACTGAAGCTTTCTTT
j_gene: TRBJ2-3; v_gene: TRBV15; abundance: once; d_gene: -; CDR3aa: CATSRALNRGGITDTQYF; CDR3nt: TGTGCCACCAGCAGAGCCCTCAACAGGGGCGGGATAACAGATACGCAGTATTTT
j_gene: TRBJ2-2; v_gene: TRBV6-4; abundance: -; d_gene: TRBD2; CDR3aa: CASSDGTSPGELFF; CDR3nt: TGTGCCAGCAGTGACGGGACTAGCCCCGGGGAGCTGTTTTTT
j_gene: TRBJ1-1; v_gene: TRBV5-4; abundance: -; d_gene: -; CDR3aa: CASSLQDTEAFF; CDR3nt: TGTGCCAGCAGCTTACAGGACACTGAAGCTTTCTTT
j_gene: TRBJ1-2; v_gene: TRBV24-1; abundance: -; d_gene: TRBD1; CDR3aa: CATSDRDRTNYGYTF; CDR3nt: TGTGCCACCAGTGACCGGGACAGGACTAACTATGGCTACACCTTC
j_gene: TRBJ1-6; v_gene: TRBV6-6; abundance: -; d_gene: TRBD1; CDR3aa: CASSHRGGDSPLHF; CDR3nt: TGTGCCAGCAGCCACAGGGGCGGGGATTCACCCCTCCACTTT
j_gene: TRBJ1-1; v_gene: TRBV3-1/TRBV3-2; abundance: -; d_gene: -; CDR3aa: CASSQDPRPNTEAFF; CDR3nt: TGTGCCAGCAGCCAAGATCCCAGGCCGAACACTGAAGCTTTCTTT
j_gene: TRBJ1-4; v_gene: TRBV30; abundance: -; d_gene: -; CDR3aa: CAWTQSINEKLFF; CDR3nt: TGTGCCTGGACACAGTCAATTAATGAAAAACTGTTTTTT
j_gene: TRBJ2-1; v_gene: TRBV7-9; abundance: -; d_gene: TRBD1; CDR3aa: CASSWTGTEQFF; CDR3nt: TGTGCCAGCAGCTGGACAGGCACTGAGCAGTTCTTC
j_gene: TRBJ1-6; v_gene: TRBV7-6; abundance: -; d_gene: -; CDR3aa: CASSQRDNNSPLHF; CDR3nt: TGTGCCAGCAGCCAGAGGGATAATAATTCACCCCTCCACTTT